This entry lists 20 T cell receptor beta chains sequenced from one sample in a study of cytomegalovirus exposure and HLA in healthy donors. The protocol was immunoSEQ multiplex PCR, while the TCRdb copy is restricted to in-frame clones and leaves out a portion. The table has 80,000 to 100,000 clones, roughly 87% seen once. The sample comprised PBMCs. All receptors derive from a woman aged 25 to 39 in good health and CMV-seronegative.

The J gene is TRBJ1-3, the V gene TRBV28; D remains unclear. This CDR3 contains 15 residues. The V end lost 3 bases, the J end lost 2 bases, and 11 bases lay between the germline ends. Per germline, CDR1 MDHEN and CDR2 SYDVKM. The CDR3 protein is CASSFQSRPGNTIYF. DNA for the CDR3: TGTGCCAGCAGTTTTCAATCCAGGCCTGGAAACACCATATATTTT.

V is TRBV4-2 and J is TRBJ2-7; 9 bases are shared with TRBD2. V lost 0 bases and J lost 3; bases outside the gene matches: 3. The CDR3 sequence is 15 residues long. CDR1 LGHNA and CDR2 YNFKEQ come from the germline V gene. CDR3 sequence (DNA): TGTGCCAGCAGCCAAGATAGCGGGGGAGTCTACGAGCAGTACTTC. Amino acid sequence: CASSQDSGGVYEQYF.

V and J are TRBV28 and TRBJ2-5, with 7 bases identical to TRBD1. V lost 4 bases, J lost 4 bases, and 3 bases stayed unmatched. The V gene's germline CDR1 is MDHEN and CDR2 SYDVKM. The CDR3 covers 13 residues. The CDR3 is CASSYRDRETQYF. DNA of the CDR3: TGTGCCAGCAGTTACCGGGACAGAGAGACCCAGTACTTC.

The CDR3 DNA reads as TGTGCCAGCGCGGGGTGGAGGAACACTGAAGCTTTCTTT. It translates to CASAGWRNTEAFF. The V and J genes are TRBV7-9 and TRBJ1-1; D unresolved. Trimming took off 8 bases at V and 1 base at J, with 11 bases between the two ends. CDR1 and CDR2 (germline): SEHNR, FQNEAQ (reference sequence). This CDR3 contains 13 residues.

This sequence joins TRBV19 and TRBJ2-7; 7 bases fit TRBD2. Germline V CDR1 and CDR2: LNHDA, SQIVND (reference sequence). The trim removed 4 bases at V and 0 bases at J, leaving 9 bases unmatched. The CDR3 is 16 amino acids. CDR3 nucleotides: TGTGCCAGTAGTACCTCCCGGGGCGGGAGCTCCTACGAGCAGTACTTC. It codes for CASSTSRGGSSYEQYF.

The chain joins TRBV13 to TRBJ2-7, with 7 bases fitting TRBD2. The ends lost 1 base at V and 10 bases at J; junction bases unmatched: 10. The germline V gene encodes CDR1 PRHDT and CDR2 FYEKMQ (reference sequence). The CDR3 is 14 residues long. The CDR3 reads CASSLAGGRVIQYF. CDR3 sequence (DNA): TGTGCCAGCAGCTTAGCAGGTGGGAGGGTTATCCAGTACTTC.

V is TRBV9 and J is TRBJ2-5, with D possibly being TRBD2 (6 bases). The CDR3 is 16 residues long. CDR1 and CDR2 from the germline V gene are SGDLS and YYNGEE. The ends were cut back, 2 bases at V and 5 bases at J, with 19 bases in the middle. DNA of the CDR3: TGTGCCAGCAGCGTCGAAGGTTTGGGGGGAGAGGAGACCCAGTACTTC. Amino acids: CASSVEGLGGEETQYF.

J is TRBJ2-6 and V is TRBV28; 10 nucleotides match TRBD2. Germline assignment: CDR1 MDHEN and CDR2 SYDVKM. The CDR3 covers 17 residues. Trimming removed 5 bases from V and 0 bases from J; junction bases left unmatched: 4. CDR3 nucleotides: TGTGCCAGCAGTGGGACTAGCGTTTTCTCTGGGGCCAACGTCCTGACTTTC. This sequence encodes CASSGTSVFSGANVLTF.

CDR3 DNA: TGTGCCAGCAGCGTAGGAGGACTAGCGGGCATGTCTGGCGAGCAGTACTTC. This translates into CASSVGGLAGMSGEQYF. This chain connects TRBV9 to TRBJ2-7; the match to TRBD2 covers 11 bases. Trimming at V came to 0 bases and at J to 6 bases, leaving 11 bases not matched to a gene. Germline V gene lookup returns CDR1 SGDLS and CDR2 YYNGEE. CDR3 size: 17 residues. The whole variable domain, remainder taken from reference TRBV9 and TRBJ2-7, is DSGVTQTPKHLITATGQRVTLRCSPRSGDLSVYWYQQSLDQGLQFLIQYYNGEERAKGNILERFSAQQFPDLHSELNLSSLELGDSALYFCASSVGGLAGMSGEQYFGPGTRLTVT.

The chain employs TRBV12-5 and TRBJ2-1, with 8 bases aligning to TRBD2. This CDR3 comprises 16 residues. CDR1 LGHNT and CDR2 FRNRAP come from the germline V gene. The V segment lost 1 base and the J segment 4 bases; nucleotides outside the gene matches: 6. The CDR3 here is CASGLGSGGRYNEQFF. The CDR3 DNA is TGTGCTAGTGGTTTGGGAAGCGGGGGCCGTTACAATGAGCAGTTCTTC.

The chain joins TRBV21-1 to TRBJ2-7; no check of the table's D call, TRBD2, against the DNA was made. TRBV21-1 is listed as a pseudogene. The CDR3 is made up of 12 amino acids. The CDR3 nucleotides read TGTGCCAGCAGCAAAGTGGAGGGGGAGCAGTACTTC. The encoded protein is CASSKVEGEQYF.

The V gene is TRBV29-1, the J gene TRBJ2-7, with D maybe TRBD2 (6 bases). CDR1 and CDR2 (germline): SQVTM, ANQGSEA. This CDR3 spans 12 amino acids. V was shortened by 7 bases and J by 7 bases, with 17 bases between the two germline ends. The CDR3 nucleotides are TGCAGCGCCCGGGACTCCCACTTGGAGCAGTACTTC. This sequence encodes CSARDSHLEQYF.

The chain combines TRBV12-5 with TRBJ1-5; no clear D gene. Looked up from germline, CDR1 is LGHNT and CDR2 is FRNRAP. Trimming removed 7 bases from V and 4 bases from J, with 11 bases in between. The CDR3 is made up of 13 amino acids. The CDR3: CASASSGNQPQHF. CDR3 bases: TGTGCTAGTGCTTCATCCGGGAATCAGCCCCAGCATTTT. The variable domain in full, with the rest retrieved from reference TRBV12-5 and TRBJ1-5, is DARVTQTPRHKVTEMGQEVTMRCQPILGHNTVFWYRQTMMQGLELLAYFRNRAPLDDSGMPKDRFSAEMPDATLATLKIQPSEPRDSAVYFCASASSGNQPQHFGDGTRLSIL.

V gene TRBV28 combines with J gene TRBJ2-1; D possibly corresponds to TRBD2 (6 bases). Trimming took 7 bases from V and 8 from J, leaving 9 bases between them. The CDR3 length is 11 residues. Germline assignment: CDR1 MDHEN and CDR2 SYDVKM. Here the CDR3 DNA reads TGTGCCAGCACGCGGGGCGATGAGCAGTTCTTC. It yields the protein CASTRGDEQFF.

This chain connects TRBV6-6 to TRBJ1-5, with unresolved D. CDR3 length equals 14 residues. Germline loops: CDR1 MNHNY, CDR2 SVGAGI (reference sequence). V was cut by 7 bases and J by 5 bases, with 15 bases left in between. The CDR3 DNA is TGTGCCAGCACTAAGGACGGGGAACATCAGCCCCAGCATTTT. It codes for CASTKDGEHQPQHF.

J is TRBJ1-1 and V is TRBV27; the D is unclear. Deletions cut 5 bases from V and 3 bases from J, with 10 bases between. CDR3 length equals 13 residues. Germline V CDR1 and CDR2: MNHEY, SMNVEV (reference sequence). CDR3 in amino acids: CASSPEVDTEAFF. Written as DNA, the CDR3 is TGTGCCAGCAGTCCCGAGGTGGACACTGAAGCTTTCTTT.

DNA for the CDR3: TGTGCCACCACCTGGGGACCACAGGGAAGAGTTCAGCCCCAGCATTTT. It codes for CATTWGPQGRVQPQHF. The J gene is TRBJ1-5, the V gene TRBV19; D might be TRBD1 (6 bases). Per the germline V gene, CDR1 is LNHDA and CDR2 is SQIVND (reference sequence). CDR3 length equals 16 residues. Trimming shortened V by 10 bases and J by 6 bases, and 25 bases separated the two germline ends. The variable domain in full, completed from reference TRBV19 and TRBJ1-5, reads DGGITQSPKYLFRKEGQNVTLSCEQNLNHDAMYWYRQDPGQGLRLIYYSQIVNDFQKGDIAEGYSVSREKKESFPLTVTSAQKNPTAFYLCATTWGPQGRVQPQHFGDGTRLSIL.

V is TRBV11-2 and J is TRBJ2-1; possibly TRBD1 for D (5 bases). The V gene lost 5 bases and the J gene lost 2 bases, with 16 bases spanning the gap. CDR1 is SGHAT, CDR2 FQNNGV, per germline. CDR3 length: 16 amino acids. CDR3 sequence: CASSPVGVPPYNEQFF. The CDR3 nucleotides are TGTGCCAGCAGCCCGGTAGGGGTTCCCCCCTACAATGAGCAGTTCTTC.

V gene TRBV28 combines with J gene TRBJ1-1; D is perhaps TRBD1 (6 bases). The CDR3 is 14 residues long. V was clipped by 5 bases and J by 9 bases, with 19 bases between them. Germline CDR1 MDHEN, CDR2 SYDVKM. The CDR3 sequence: CASSPPQGRSKAFF. The CDR3 DNA follows: TGTGCCAGCAGTCCGCCCCAGGGGCGGTCAAAAGCTTTCTTT.

J is TRBJ2-5 and V is TRBV4-3; the match to TRBD1 covers 11 bases. The V gene's germline CDR1 is LGHNA and CDR2 YSLEER. The trim removed 1 base at V and 4 bases at J, leaving 5 bases unmatched. This CDR3 has 16 amino acids. CDR3 loop: CASSQVGTGGGETQYF. The CDR3 region has the DNA TGCGCCAGCAGCCAAGTAGGGACAGGGGGGGGAGAGACCCAGTACTTC.